These 20 T cell receptor beta chains were sequenced from one sample in a study of early T cells in non-severe SARS-CoV-2 infection. TCRdb used MiXCR to reprocess the 5' RACE reads, holding one entry per CDR3 protein. In the table there are 63,000 or so distinct CDR3 sequences, around 10% of which are singletons. The sample in question was whole blood, obtained at baseline. The receptors were sampled from an adult who was a healthcare worker with PCR-confirmed SARS-CoV-2 infection or an uninfected control (not recorded which).

V is TRBV6-6 and J is TRBJ2-3; 7 nucleotides line up with TRBD2. Germline V CDR1 and CDR2: MNHNY, SVGAGI (reference sequence). CDR3 length equals 13 residues. The junction had 5 bases not matched to a gene; V was cut back by 8 bases and J by 3 bases. For the CDR3, the DNA is TGTGCCAGCGAGCGGGATACGACAGATACGCAGTATTTT. The encoded protein is CASERDTTDTQYF.

This clonotype was seen a few times. This chain links TRBV18 with TRBJ1-2; D possibly corresponds to TRBD1 (6 bases). The germline gives CDR1 KGHSH, CDR2 LQKENI. CDR3 length equals 15 residues. V lost 6 bases to trimming and J lost 1 base, with 15 bases between them. CDR3 sequence: CASSREGQLNYGYTF. CDR3 DNA: TGTGCCAGCTCCCGGGAGGGACAACTTAACTATGGCTACACCTTC.

This clonotype was observed many times. The gene calls are TRBV7-6 and TRBJ2-2, with D possibly TRBD2 on 5 matching bases. This CDR3 has 13 residues. Germline V CDR1 and CDR2: SGHVS, FNYEAQ. V was pared by 6 bases and J by 5 bases, with 10 bases between. CDR3 nucleotides: TGTGCCAGCAGGACTCGAGGGACCGGGGAGCTGTTTTTT. It yields the protein CASRTRGTGELFF.

The J gene is TRBJ2-7, the V gene TRBV6-5; D is unresolved. Trimming left V 6 bases short and J 6 bases short, with 12 bases between. The CDR3 is made up of 12 amino acids. Germline-derived CDR1 and CDR2 are MNHEY and SVGAGI. The CDR3 spells CASRRAGSEQYF. The CDR3, as DNA: TGTGCCAGCAGACGAGCAGGATCCGAGCAGTACTTC.

This clonotype was picked up a small number of times. The V gene is TRBV20-1, the J gene TRBJ2-7, with D perhaps being TRBD1 or TRBD2 (5 bases each). Trimming shortened V by 1 base and J by 2 bases, and 15 bases separated the two germline ends. There are 15 residues in the CDR3. In germline, CDR1 is DFQATT, CDR2 SNEGSKA (reference sequence). Here the CDR3 reads CSARAPTGPTYEQYF. The CDR3 DNA sequence: TGCAGTGCTAGAGCCCCCACGGGACCTACCTACGAGCAGTACTTC.

This clonotype was seen a single time. The chain joins TRBV20-1 to TRBJ1-2; possibly TRBD1 for D (6 bases). The V gene lost 3 bases and the J gene lost 6 bases, with 11 bases spanning the gap. CDR3 length: 12 amino acids. Germline V gene sequence: CDR1 DFQATT, CDR2 SNEGSKA (reference sequence). This CDR3 reads CSASGGVDGYTF. The CDR3 region has the DNA TGCAGTGCTAGTGGGGGCGTAGATGGCTACACCTTC.

The V call is TRBV4-1, the J call TRBJ2-7; 9 bases fit TRBD2. Trimming at V came to 3 bases and at J to 0 bases, leaving 6 bases not matched to a gene. The CDR3 has 16 amino acids. CDR1 is MGHRA and CDR2 is YSYEKL in the germline V gene. CDR3 DNA sequence: TGCGCCAGCAGCCAGGTTCCGGGACTAGCCTCCTACGAGCAGTACTTC. Translation: CASSQVPGLASYEQYF.

The rearrangement uses TRBV7-2 and TRBJ2-1; 8 positions match TRBD2. Unmatched junction bases numbered 6, after V lost 1 base and J lost 7 bases. The length of the CDR3 is 15 residues. Germline V gene lookup returns CDR1 SGHTA and CDR2 FQGNSA. The DNA for the CDR3 is TGTGCCAGCAGCTTAGAGGGGACTAGGGGAAATGAGCAGTTCTTC. Its translation is CASSLEGTRGNEQFF. Full variable domain (rest looked up from reference TRBV7-2 and TRBJ2-1): GAGVSQSPSNKVTEKGKDVELRCDPISGHTALYWYRQSLGQGLEFLIYFQGNSAPDKSGLPSDRFSAERTGGSVSTLTIQRTQQEDSAVYLCASSLEGTRGNEQFFGPGTRLTVL.

The chain uses TRBV5-1 and TRBJ2-3; 9 nucleotides align to TRBD1. Germline CDR1 reads SGHRS; CDR2 reads YFSETQ. This CDR3 is 17 amino acids long. The V gene end was trimmed by 4 bases and the J gene end by 1 base; junction bases not matched to a gene: 10. For the CDR3, the DNA is TGCGCCAGCAGCAAAGGACAGGGGATGAGAGGCACAGATACGCAGTATTTT. It yields the protein CASSKGQGMRGTDTQYF.

V is TRBV7-9 and J is TRBJ1-1; D unresolved. The germline CDR1 and CDR2 sequences are SEHNR and FQNEAQ (reference sequence). This CDR3 is built from 14 residues. V dropped 2 bases and J dropped 1 base, with 8 bases sitting between them. The CDR3 spells CASSLLLGNTEAFF. As DNA, the CDR3 is TGTGCCAGCAGCTTACTGTTAGGGAACACTGAAGCTTTCTTT. The entire variable domain, with the rest obtained from reference TRBV7-9 and TRBJ1-1, is as follows: DTGVSQNPRHKITKRGQNVTFRCDPISEHNRLYWYRQTLGQGPEFLTYFQNEAQLEKSRLLSDRFSAERPKGSFSTLEIQRTEQGDSAMYLCASSLLLGNTEAFFGQGTRLTVV.

The J gene is TRBJ1-2, the V gene TRBV7-9; unclear D gene. The CDR3 totals 12 residues. Germline V lookup: CDR1 SEHNR, CDR2 FQNEAQ (reference sequence). V gave up 2 bases and J gave up 8 bases, with 9 bases separating them. The CDR3 nucleotides read TGTGCCAGCAGCTTATCTAATCAAGGCTACACCTTC. Translated: CASSLSNQGYTF.

This clonotype was counted only a few times. The rearrangement uses TRBV3-1 and TRBJ2-7; 9 positions agree with TRBD2. The CDR3 has 14 amino acids. CDR1 and CDR2 from the germline V gene are LGHDT and YNNKEL (reference sequence). The junction had 3 bases not matched to a gene; V was cut back by 3 bases and J by 3 bases. The CDR3 DNA reads as TGTGCCAGCAGCCAGCAAGCGGGGGGCTACGAGCAGTACTTC. It yields the protein CASSQQAGGYEQYF.

The V call is TRBV10-3, the J call TRBJ2-2, with a weak D call TRBD1 (6 bases). V was cut by 6 bases and J by 0 bases, with 11 bases left in between. CDR1 and CDR2 from the germline V gene are ENHRY and SYGVKD. This CDR3 has 15 residues. The CDR3: CAISGQRTNTGELFF. CDR3 DNA: TGTGCCATCAGCGGACAGCGGACGAACACCGGGGAGCTGTTTTTT.

This clonotype was observed a few times. V is TRBV7-9 and J is TRBJ1-2, with 9 bases aligning to TRBD1. Per the germline V gene, CDR1 is SEHNR and CDR2 is FQNEAQ (reference sequence). After removal of 4 bases from V and 4 bases from J, the junction contained 10 bases not matched to a gene. The CDR3 covers 16 residues. CDR3 residues: CASSSFKGQGSYGYTF. Here the CDR3 DNA reads TGTGCCAGCAGCTCGTTCAAAGGACAGGGGAGCTATGGCTACACCTTC.

V and J are TRBV7-2 and TRBJ2-7; TRBD2 aligns across 7 bases. Per the germline V gene, CDR1 is SGHTA and CDR2 is FQGNSA. Unmatched junction bases numbered 14, after V lost 3 bases and J lost 6 bases. The CDR3 runs to 16 residues. The CDR3, as DNA: TGTGCCAGCAGCTTGGAGGGACTACCCTTCCAGGTCGAGCAGTACTTC. Residues: CASSLEGLPFQVEQYF.

The J gene is TRBJ1-1, the V gene TRBV20-1, with D possibly TRBD1 on 5 matching bases. Germline V CDR1 and CDR2: DFQATT, SNEGSKA (reference sequence). Deletions cut 5 bases from V and 3 bases from J, with 13 bases between. The CDR3 totals 13 residues. Here the CDR3 reads CSAWTGGDTEAFF. The CDR3 region has the DNA TGCAGTGCTTGGACGGGGGGGGACACTGAAGCTTTCTTT.

The chain has TRBV30 and TRBJ2-2; the D gene is possibly TRBD2 (6 bases). The length of the CDR3 is 14 residues. The germline V gene has CDR1 GTSNPN and CDR2 SVGIG (reference sequence). Trimming left V 5 bases short and J 1 base short, with 11 bases between. The CDR3 here is CAWGGTLNTGELFF. The CDR3 nucleotides read TGTGCCTGGGGCGGGACTTTGAACACCGGGGAGCTGTTTTTT.

This clonotype was picked up many times. The genes are TRBV7-9 and TRBJ1-3, with no clear D. The CDR3 contains 14 residues. Germline assignment: CDR1 SEHNR and CDR2 FQNEAQ (reference sequence). V was trimmed by 0 bases and J by 8 bases, leaving 11 bases between them. The DNA for the CDR3 is TGTGCCAGCAGCTTAGCGCAAAGGGTAGACACCATATATTTT. Translating it yields CASSLAQRVDTIYF.

The V and J genes are TRBV19 and TRBJ2-1; 13 bases align to TRBD2. The V gene's germline CDR1 is LNHDA and CDR2 SQIVND (reference sequence). The CDR3 runs 16 residues. With 8 bases clipped from V and 7 bases from J, the junction kept 11 bases outside the gene matches. The CDR3, as DNA: TGTGCCAGTGTCCCGGGACTAGCGGGGAGTCGTAATGAGCAGTTCTTC. Protein sequence: CASVPGLAGSRNEQFF.

This chain uses TRBV5-1 with TRBJ2-7; 8 bases are a match to TRBD1. This CDR3 has 12 residues. V was clipped by 3 bases and J by 4 bases; unmatched bases: 0. The V gene's germline CDR1 is SGHRS and CDR2 YFSETQ. CDR3 nucleotide sequence: TGCGCCAGCAGCTGGACAGGGTACGAGCAGTACTTC. This sequence encodes CASSWTGYEQYF.